The T cell receptor (beta chain) under discussion was sequenced for a study of T-cell memory formation after mild COVID-19. This clonotype was recorded a few times. Its antigen is unidentified. Via MiXCR, TCRdb re-called the 5' RACE reads, giving one row per CDR3 protein. The sample yields roughly 620,000 distinct CDR3 sequences, roughly 18% seen once. Study-level findings and limits: The authors did not confirm SARS-CoV-2 specificity of second-wave clones peaking day 37.

Germline CDR1 SGHVS, CDR2 FNYEAQ. Trimming cost V 1 base and J 0 bases, with 13 bases left between them. CDR3 size: 18 residues. This clonotype was obtained from an adult woman who had mild COVID-19 (a few samples of this study predate the infection). Cell type and time point are not known. Sequencing input: PBMCs or a T cell subset sorted from them (not recorded which). The V gene is TRBV7-6, the J gene TRBJ2-6; possible D gene TRBD2, 6 bases. The chain's CDR3 is CASSLGDFPSSGANVLTF. The CDR3 DNA reads as TGTGCCAGCAGCTTAGGGGACTTCCCGAGCTCTGGGGCCAACGTCCTGACTTTC.